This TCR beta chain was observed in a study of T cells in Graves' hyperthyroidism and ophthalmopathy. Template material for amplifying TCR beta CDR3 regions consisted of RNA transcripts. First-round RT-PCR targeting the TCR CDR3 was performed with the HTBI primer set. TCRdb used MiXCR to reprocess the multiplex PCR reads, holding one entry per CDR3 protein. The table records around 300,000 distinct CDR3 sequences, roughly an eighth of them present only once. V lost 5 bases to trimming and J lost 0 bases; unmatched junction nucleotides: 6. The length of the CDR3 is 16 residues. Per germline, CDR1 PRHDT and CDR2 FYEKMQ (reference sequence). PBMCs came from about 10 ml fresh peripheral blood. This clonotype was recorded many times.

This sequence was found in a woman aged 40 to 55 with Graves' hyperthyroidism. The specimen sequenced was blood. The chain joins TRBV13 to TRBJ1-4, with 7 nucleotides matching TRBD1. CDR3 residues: CASSRPGTATNEKLFF. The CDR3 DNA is TGTGCCAGCAGCCGCCCTGGGACAGCAACTAATGAAAAACTGTTTTTT.